This T cell receptor beta chain emerged from a study of cytomegalovirus exposure and HLA in healthy donors. Whole-study findings and limits: Associated with HLA alleles at 0.05 false discovery rate in a later analysis were around 17,000 TCR beta sequences. Donors belonging to an Asian-associated ancestry cluster reportedly showed fewer N-insertions in productive TCRs than the roughly 670-donor mean, according to what a later analysis found. Available immune exposure information covered CMV serostatus only.

With 60 Vbeta and 13 Jbeta primers, the PCR was carried out. Measured with immunoSEQ multiplex PCR; TCRdb has only the in-frame clones, and not every one. Seen here are approximately 110,000 clones, over 75% observed once, and the top ten hold roughly 3.5%. CDR1 is LNHNV, CDR2 YYDKDF, per germline (reference sequence). The CDR3 is 13 residues long. V shed 9 bases, J shed 9 bases, and the junction held 3 bases outside the gene matches. In its sample, this clone was seen once. The antigen is unknown. The TCR was taken from a human donor in good health. The specimen sequenced was PBMCs. The rearrangement joins TRBV15 to TRBJ2-1, with 15 positions matching TRBD2. In DNA, the CDR3 is TGTGCCACAGGACTAGCGGGAGGGGGTGAGCAGTTCTTC. Translating gives CATGLAGGGEQFF.